The TCR beta chain under discussion was sequenced for a study of blood T cell repertoires in COVID-19. CDR3 length: 13 amino acids. J lost 5 bases, V lost 5 bases, and 2 bases had no gene match. Only in-frame clones appear in the TCRdb table, and some are missing; sequencing was by immunoSEQ multiplex PCR. The table includes more than 200,000 clones, over 75% detected once. The clonotype originates from a man in his fifties with COVID-19, enrolled during active disease. V and J are TRBV12-3 or TRBV12-4 and TRBJ2-1; TRBD1 matches at 8 bases. Sequenced input: peripheral blood. The chain's CDR3 is CASSDRGDNEQFF. The CDR3 DNA follows: TGTGCCAGCAGTGACAGGGGTGACAATGAGCAGTTCTTC.